This T cell receptor beta chain was retrieved from a study of cytomegalovirus exposure and HLA in healthy donors (dated by TCRdb to 2016 to 2017). Background for the entire study: An earlier analysis of about 560 of the donors reported under 300 Gb of sequence data and 117 million unique TCR beta sequences obtained from roughly 170 million T cells. Approximately 310 gigabases of sequencing data and tens of millions of unique TCR sequences were included in an early release covering about 700 HLA-typed donors. The genetic ancestry cluster associated with self-reported Caucasian donors included around 76% of the approximately 410 genotyped donors. The study aimed to test whether cataloging public T cell receptors could reveal signatures of past pathogen exposure. The study profiled the T cell repertoires of 500 to 800 subjects by immunosequencing and related them to cytomegalovirus serostatus. Besides the first cohort of roughly 640 subjects, a separate validation cohort made up of around 120 different subjects was used. To predict cytomegalovirus infection status, the study combined high-throughput TCR immunosequencing, statistical association of individual TCRs with disease status, and machine learning. A later analysis re-analyzed previously published TCR beta repertoires from roughly 630 donors and added high-resolution HLA genotyping to study TCR occurrence patterns. In the later analysis, no new phenotypic data were used to find candidate immune exposures; instead, reliance was placed on TCR beta sequences and their occurrence across donors. An earlier analysis of several hundred of the donors applied high-throughput TCR beta sequencing to assess whether each TCR beta V gene segment acted as functional or pseudogenic. Alongside the repertoire data, information on donor age, sex, ethnicity and CMV serostatus was compiled. Genome-wide SNP genotypes for about 55% of the 666 donors were used in a later genetic analysis, which treated that subset as a discovery cohort. Every repertoire in the discovery cohort had been generated on one and the same sequencing platform. HLA typing covered class I and class II loci at four-digit resolution. Typing coverage varied by locus: roughly 629-630 donors for A, B, C, DRB1 and DQB1; approximately 520 for DQA1; about 600 for DPA1; 450 to 480 for DPB1. Because of strong linkage in the cohort, 5 or 6 DR-DQ haplotypes were treated as single units for association and clustering. Among some 400 genotyped donors of the cohort, an average of roughly 240,000 unique TCR beta nucleotide sequences were sequenced per donor, about a sixth of them non-productive.

The cohort consisted of 650 to 850 healthy bone marrow donors. At the time of sampling, all cohort members were nominally healthy, though unrecorded immune exposures were likely present. The donor tested CMV seropositive and was one of the 289 seropositive cohort members. A peripheral blood sample was collected from each donor, and TCR beta sequencing was performed on peripheral blood mononuclear cells. The Qiagen DNeasy Blood Extraction Kit was used to extract genomic DNA from the blood cell samples. Findings and caveats that apply to the study as a whole: A further reported finding was that TCR beta sequences accurately predicted the HLA-A and HLA-B alleles for most subjects in the first cohort. Because counts were too low, some 17 rarely observed V segments, including chromosome 9 orphons, were excluded from the earlier analysis of 500 to 700 of the donors. CMV serostatus was the only immune exposure information available for the cohort. When HLA alleles, especially DR and DQ, strongly co-occurred, attributing TCR associations to individual alleles was difficult. Because some donors lacked HLA typing at each locus, the association tests relied only on the typed subset. Several of the top co-occurrence clusters appeared to be linked to parvovirus B19, influenza, CMV and Epstein-Barr virus, according to a later analysis. Linkage disequilibrium might explain the correlated functional status among segregating V segments, but an unknown experimental factor could not be ruled out. Presence/absence analyses assumed roughly uniform sequencing depth across donors, an assumption that may not hold. Most TCR sequences were seen in very few donors, while some public TCRs were found in many individuals. V-gene and J-gene trimming of TCR beta chains was associated with a missense DCLRE1C variant in a later genetic analysis, and the association was replicated in an independent cohort. In vitro tests confirmed that a few of the cytomegalovirus-associated TCR beta chains recognize cytomegalovirus antigens. In the study, 164 TCR beta chains were listed as associated with cytomegalovirus. A cluster of highly shared sequence variants was judged likely to represent a technical artifact of the sequencing pipeline. At a false discovery rate of 0.05, a later analysis linked 15,000 to 20,000 TCR beta sequences to specific HLA alleles. In a later analysis, the rate of TCR association differed among HLA loci, with DRB1 alleles having the most associated TCRs and HLA-C alleles having the fewest. In a later analysis, HLA-associated TCR beta chains were found to be more clonally expanded and to have lower generation probabilities than equally common non-associated chains. Only TCR beta chains were sequenced in this cohort, and the absence of alpha or paired-chain data limited detectable features. The classifier was reported to diagnose cytomegalovirus status with high specificity and sensitivity in both the original and validation cohorts. It was suggested by the authors that the approach could potentially be generalized to other disease states and immunological phenotypes. An earlier analysis of approximately 530 of the donors showed that most TCR beta V segments appeared in productive rearrangements either about 87% or about 30% of the time, which broadly matched IMGT annotations. A later analysis found that most CMV-associated TCR beta chains appeared HLA-restricted, with HLA associations seemingly driven largely by CMV exposure. Compared with the roughly 700-donor mean, donors in an Asian-associated ancestry cluster had fewer N-insertions in productive TCRs, according to a later genetic analysis. Some IMGT-functional V segments, including TRBV6-2 and TRBV6-3, could not be told apart with the 87-base-pair reads, so those segments were excluded.

Only a few counts were recorded for this clone. Its binding antigen is unknown. It has no much larger one-base neighbor in the sample; base qualities were not kept. Relative to germline, V is 3 bases shorter and J is 3 bases shorter, with 15 bases between their ends. From the cysteine up to the phenylalanine, the CDR3 has a length of 14 residues. Just the 42-base CDR3 DNA is kept, in frame starting at base 1. Based on the germline V gene, the CDR1 and CDR2 sequences are SQVTM and ANQGSEA. Library generation was performed with the immunoSEQ multiplex PCR assay. For the multiplex PCR, a mixture combining 60 forward primers for TCR Vbeta segments and 13 reverse primers for TCR Jbeta segments was used. The CDR3 region of rearranged TCR beta genes was amplified from genomic DNA with a multiplex PCR assay. The Illumina HiSeq System was used to sequence the amplified TCR beta libraries as 87-base-pair reads. In the source study's methods: In a later analysis, 70 million to 95 million unique TCR beta chains were counted across the approximately 670 repertoires, and about 9.9 million of these chains were shared by at least two donors. A nearest-neighbor algorithm error-corrected the raw reads and collapsed the reads into unique sequences, merging closely related sequences to remove PCR and sequencing errors. Alignment of CDR3 sequences to IMGT reference sequences was used to assign V, D and J gene segments. For a sequence to be retained, a match of at least six nucleotides was required to both a V gene segment and a J gene segment. Rearrangements were classified as productive when the CDR3 lacked stop codons and remained in frame with V and J, and all other rearrangements were classified as non-productive. CDR3 was defined according to IMGT convention as the region running from the second conserved V-encoded cysteine to the conserved J-encoded phenylalanine. The earlier analysis of some 550 of the donors excluded any sequence lacking an unambiguous match to a single V gene segment. In an earlier analysis of 587 of the donors, V segments were called functional above 56.7% productive rearrangements and were called segregating when the between-donor standard deviation exceeded 5%. To diagnose cytomegalovirus status from the catalog of TCR beta chain sequences, a statistical classification framework was built. A later analysis assigned V and J genes by comparing TCR nucleotide sequences with IMGT/GENE-DB human TR gene sequences. Using the TCRdist pipeline, a later analysis assigned CDR3 sequences along with most-parsimonious VDJ recombination scenarios. In a later analysis, each TCR beta chain was defined by its CDR3 amino acid sequence together with its V-gene family, and reads lacking a unique V-gene family were excluded. To address suspected cross-contamination and a sequencing artifact, a later analysis removed under 600 highly shared, low-generation-probability nucleotide sequences. In a later analysis, a clonal expansion index for each public chain was calculated from normalized within-repertoire ranks of inferred template counts. In a later analysis, generation probabilities were computed with a VDJ recombination model fitted to out-of-frame rearrangements, and the resulting probabilities were checked against IGoR. A later analysis scored TCR-TCR, TCR-HLA and TCR-CMV co-occurrence with hypergeometric tests, applying a repertoire-size bias correction to TCR pairs. To estimate false discovery rates, a later analysis permuted the HLA or CMV assignments 20 times. In a later analysis, co-occurring TCRs were grouped with DBSCAN, and TCRdist sequence similarity was added when clustering was performed within HLA-allele-positive subsets. Repertoires with fewer than 30,000 or more than 120,000 public chains, plus five repertoires with anomalous nucleotide sharing, were excluded from co-occurrence clustering. Entries here come from immuneACCESS through TCRdb and include only in-frame sequences with V and J called. Some clones fail to appear in such tables; in the studies checked, an unresolved V gene covers under half of the shortfall, and the cause of the remainder is unknown. V and J calls and clone size are given by that table; D and trimming were obtained from the DNA. This sample has tens of thousands of clones in its table, and roughly 80% of those were observed once. In total, the top ten clones hold about a third of the sample.

The clonotype comes from a man aged 45 to 65 in good health and CMV-seropositive. The sample taken for sequencing was PBMCs. This receptor chain uses TRBV29-1 and TRBJ2-7; D gene: possibly TRBD1, on 5 matching bases. CDR3 sequence: CSVEENQTVYEQYF. The sequenced DNA is TGCAGCGTTGAGGAAAATCAGACAGTCTACGAGCAGTACTTC.